This TCR beta chain was profiled in a study of blood T cell repertoires in COVID-19. Turning to the study itself: Cohort 3 donors counted as recovered after two negative PCRs, clearance, or resolved symptoms. Sources were T cells, B-cell-depleted T cells, or PBMCs; the material itself was cDNA or gDNA. From the United States, Italy and Spain came samples of acute and convalescent COVID-19.

Authors' data handling: Amplification with reference gene primers provided the estimates of nucleated cell counts. Measured with immunoSEQ multiplex PCR; TCRdb has only the in-frame clones, and not every one. That table is the source of V, J and clone size, and D and trimming were worked out from the DNA. Here the sample spans about 210,000 clones, around 86% being singletons. The sample comprised PBMCs or T cells enriched from blood (not recorded which). This sequence originates from a man aged 30 to 39 in a cohort exposed to, infected with or recovered from COVID-19 (not recorded which).

CDR3 coding DNA: TGCGCCAGCTCCAAGGGACAGCCGAACACTGAAGCTTTCTTT. It yields the protein CASSKGQPNTEAFF. The chain uses TRBV5-1 and TRBJ1-1; 7 bases map to TRBD1. Trimming removed 7 bases from V and 1 base from J; junction bases left unmatched: 7. Germline CDR1 and CDR2: SGHRS and YFSETQ. The CDR3 is 14 residues long.